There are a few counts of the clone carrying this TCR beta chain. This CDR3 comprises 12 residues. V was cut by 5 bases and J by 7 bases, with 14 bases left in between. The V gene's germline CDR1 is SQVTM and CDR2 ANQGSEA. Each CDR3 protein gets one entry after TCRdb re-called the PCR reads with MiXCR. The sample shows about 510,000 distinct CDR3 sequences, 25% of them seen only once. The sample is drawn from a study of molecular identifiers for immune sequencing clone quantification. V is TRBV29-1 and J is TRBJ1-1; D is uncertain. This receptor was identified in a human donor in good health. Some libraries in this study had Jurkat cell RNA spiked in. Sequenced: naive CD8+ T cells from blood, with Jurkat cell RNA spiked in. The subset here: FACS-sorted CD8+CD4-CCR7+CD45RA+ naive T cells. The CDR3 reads CSVISVDGEAFF. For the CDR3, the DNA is TGCAGCGTTATATCCGTGGATGGTGAAGCTTTCTTT. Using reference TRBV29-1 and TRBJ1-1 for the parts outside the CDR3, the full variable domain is SAVISQKPSRDICQRGTSLTIQCQVDSQVTMMFWYRQQPGQSLTLIATANQGSEATYESGFVIDKFPISRPNLTFSTLTVSNMSPEDSSIYLCSVISVDGEAFFGQGTRLTVV.